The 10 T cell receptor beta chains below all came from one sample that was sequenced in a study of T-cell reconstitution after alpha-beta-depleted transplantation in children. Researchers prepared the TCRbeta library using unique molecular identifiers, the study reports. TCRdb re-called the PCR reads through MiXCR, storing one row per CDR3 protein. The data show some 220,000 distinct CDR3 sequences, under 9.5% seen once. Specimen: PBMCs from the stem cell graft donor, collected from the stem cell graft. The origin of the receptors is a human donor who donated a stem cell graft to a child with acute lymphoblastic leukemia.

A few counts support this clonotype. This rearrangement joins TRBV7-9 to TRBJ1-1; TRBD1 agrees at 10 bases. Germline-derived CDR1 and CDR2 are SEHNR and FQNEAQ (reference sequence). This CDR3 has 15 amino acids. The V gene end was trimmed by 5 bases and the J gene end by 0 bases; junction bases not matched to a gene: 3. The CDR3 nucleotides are TGTGCCAGCAGCGAAGGGACAGGGGTGAACACTGAAGCTTTCTTT. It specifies CASSEGTGVNTEAFF.

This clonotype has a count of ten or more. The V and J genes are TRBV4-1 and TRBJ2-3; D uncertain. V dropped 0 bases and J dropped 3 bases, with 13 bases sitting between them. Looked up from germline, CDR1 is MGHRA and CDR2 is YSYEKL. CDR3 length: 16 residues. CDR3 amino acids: CASSQDKRFGTDTQYF. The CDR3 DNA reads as TGCGCCAGCAGCCAAGATAAAAGGTTTGGGACAGATACGCAGTATTTT.

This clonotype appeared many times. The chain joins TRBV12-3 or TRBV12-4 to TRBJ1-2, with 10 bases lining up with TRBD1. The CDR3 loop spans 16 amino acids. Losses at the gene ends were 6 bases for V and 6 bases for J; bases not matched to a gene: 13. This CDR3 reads CASRENLDRGFDGYTF. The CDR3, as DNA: TGTGCCAGCAGAGAAAACCTGGACAGGGGGTTCGATGGCTACACCTTC.

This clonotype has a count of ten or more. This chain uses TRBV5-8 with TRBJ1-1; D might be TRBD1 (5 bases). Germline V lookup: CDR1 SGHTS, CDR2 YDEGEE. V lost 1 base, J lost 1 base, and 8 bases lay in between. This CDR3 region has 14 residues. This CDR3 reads CASSLQGKNTEAFF. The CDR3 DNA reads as TGTGCCAGCAGCTTGCAGGGAAAGAACACTGAAGCTTTCTTT.

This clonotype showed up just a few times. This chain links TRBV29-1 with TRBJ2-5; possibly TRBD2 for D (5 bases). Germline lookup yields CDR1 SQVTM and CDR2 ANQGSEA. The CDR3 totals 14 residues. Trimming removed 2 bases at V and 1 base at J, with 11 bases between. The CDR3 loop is CSVELVGGQETQYF. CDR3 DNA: TGCAGCGTTGAACTGGTCGGAGGCCAAGAGACCCAGTACTTC.

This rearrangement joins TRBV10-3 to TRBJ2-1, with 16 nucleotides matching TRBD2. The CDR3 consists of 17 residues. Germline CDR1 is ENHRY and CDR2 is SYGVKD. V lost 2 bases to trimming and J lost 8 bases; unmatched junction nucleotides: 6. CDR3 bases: TGTGCCATCAGTGAGCCGGGACTAGCGGGGGGGGAGGATGAGCAGTTCTTC. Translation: CAISEPGLAGGEDEQFF.

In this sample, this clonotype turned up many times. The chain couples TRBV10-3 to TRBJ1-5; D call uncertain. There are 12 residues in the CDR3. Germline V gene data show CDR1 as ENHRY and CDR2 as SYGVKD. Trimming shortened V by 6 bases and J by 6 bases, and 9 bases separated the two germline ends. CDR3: CAIREVGQPQHF. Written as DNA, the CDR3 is TGTGCCATCAGGGAGGTTGGTCAGCCCCAGCATTTT.

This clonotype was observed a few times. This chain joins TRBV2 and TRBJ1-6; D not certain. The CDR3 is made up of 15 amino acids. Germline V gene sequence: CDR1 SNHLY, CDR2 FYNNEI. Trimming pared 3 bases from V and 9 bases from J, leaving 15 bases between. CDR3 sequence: CASSEGSKVSSPLHF. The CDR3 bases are TGTGCCAGCAGTGAGGGCTCCAAAGTGAGTTCACCCCTCCACTTT.

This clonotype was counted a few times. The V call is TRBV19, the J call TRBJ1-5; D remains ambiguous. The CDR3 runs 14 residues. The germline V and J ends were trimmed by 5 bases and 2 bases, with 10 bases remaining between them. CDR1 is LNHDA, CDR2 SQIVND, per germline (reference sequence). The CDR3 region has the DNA TGTGCCAGTAGTCGTCAGGAACGCAATCAGCCCCAGCATTTT. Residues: CASSRQERNQPQHF.

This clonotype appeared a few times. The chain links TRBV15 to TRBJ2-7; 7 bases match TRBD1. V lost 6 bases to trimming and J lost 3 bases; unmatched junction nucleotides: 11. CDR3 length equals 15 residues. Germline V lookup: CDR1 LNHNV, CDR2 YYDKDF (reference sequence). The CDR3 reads CATRPMTGMIYEQYF. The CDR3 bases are TGTGCCACCAGACCGATGACAGGGATGATCTACGAGCAGTACTTC.